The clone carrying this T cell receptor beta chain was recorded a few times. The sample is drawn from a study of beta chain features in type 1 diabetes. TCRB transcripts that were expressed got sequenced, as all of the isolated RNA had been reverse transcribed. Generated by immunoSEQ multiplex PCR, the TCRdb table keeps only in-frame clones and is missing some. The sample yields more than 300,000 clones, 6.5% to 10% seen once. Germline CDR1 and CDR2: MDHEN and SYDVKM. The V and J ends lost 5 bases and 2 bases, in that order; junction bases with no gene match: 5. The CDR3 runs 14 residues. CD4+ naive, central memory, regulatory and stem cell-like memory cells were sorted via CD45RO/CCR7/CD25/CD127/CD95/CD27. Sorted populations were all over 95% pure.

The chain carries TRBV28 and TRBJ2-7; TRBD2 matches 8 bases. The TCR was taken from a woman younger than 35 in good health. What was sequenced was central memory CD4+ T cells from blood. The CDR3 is CASSPSGWTYEQYF. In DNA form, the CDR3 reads TGTGCCAGCAGTCCTAGCGGGTGGACCTACGAGCAGTACTTC.